This TCR beta chain was captured by sequencing in a study of blood T cell repertoires in COVID-19. As for the study in general: The United States, Italy and Spain provided the acute and convalescent COVID-19 samples. From T cells, B-cell-depleted T cells, or PBMCs came the material, which was cDNA or gDNA.

In the source study's methods: Quantification of nucleated cells was approximated via reference gene primer amplification. Libraries were prepared by immunoSEQ multiplex PCR; TCRdb keeps only in-frame clonotypes and omits some of them. Clone size and V and J calls were adopted from that table, with D and trimming inferred from the DNA. The table includes about 140,000 clones, approximately 88% detected once. The CDR3 length is 13 residues. The V and J ends lost 5 bases and 3 bases respectively, with 8 bases between them. This clone came up a few times. This TCR came from a man between 65 and 85 years old with acute or convalescent COVID-19. The V call is TRBV12-3 or TRBV12-4, the J call TRBJ2-1, with D uncertain. The sample consisted of peripheral blood. CDR3 bases: TGTGCCAGCAGTCCTCAGTTCTACAATGAGCAGTTCTTC. Protein sequence: CASSPQFYNEQFF.